There are a few counts of the clone carrying this T cell receptor (beta chain). Its antigen is still unknown. The entry originates in a study of human T cells and chemical hapten exposure. Each cDNA molecule in the library carried unique molecular identifiers. Authors' processing steps: Per-sample TCR counts ranged from about 23,224 to 690,600, median roughly 96,000. TCRdb analysed the RACE reads with MiXCR anew, one entry per CDR3 protein. TCRdb's processing, not the authors', yielded these V and J calls. In the table there are fewer than 350,000 distinct CDR3 sequences, 7.5% to 8% of which are singletons. Time point here: pre-sensitization, week 0. Noted treatment: therapeutic diphenylcyclopropenone sensitization with weekly scalp DPC. Findings and limits, study-wide: Expanded TCRs grouped into significantly more large CDR3 similarity clusters than controls produced.

Trimming took off 2 bases at V and 3 bases at J, with 5 bases between the two ends. CDR1 MRHNA and CDR2 SNTAGT come from the germline V gene. The CDR3 spans 13 residues. This receptor was identified in a man between 18 and 35 years old with alopecia areata. Some clones in this sample may be carry-over from other donors' samples. Sequences were derived from whole blood, sampled in connection with sensitization to the hapten diphenylcyclopropenone (DPC). J is TRBJ1-5 and V is TRBV6-4; D remains ambiguous. The CDR3 DNA follows: TGTGCCAGCAGTGACAAGGCCAATCAGCCCCAGCATTTT. This sequence encodes CASSDKANQPQHF.